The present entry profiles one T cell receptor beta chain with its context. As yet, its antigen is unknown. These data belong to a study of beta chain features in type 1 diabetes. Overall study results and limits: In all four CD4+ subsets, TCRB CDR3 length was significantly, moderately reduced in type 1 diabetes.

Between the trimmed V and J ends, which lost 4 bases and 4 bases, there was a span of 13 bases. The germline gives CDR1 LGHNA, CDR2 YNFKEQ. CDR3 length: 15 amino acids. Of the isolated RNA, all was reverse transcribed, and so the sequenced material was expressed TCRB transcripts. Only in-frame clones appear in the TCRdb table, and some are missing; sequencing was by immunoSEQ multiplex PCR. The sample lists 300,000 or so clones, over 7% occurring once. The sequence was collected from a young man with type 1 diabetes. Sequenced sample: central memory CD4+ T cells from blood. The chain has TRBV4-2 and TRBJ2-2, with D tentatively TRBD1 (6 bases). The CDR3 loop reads CASSLSARGTGELFF. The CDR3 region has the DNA TGTGCCAGCAGCCTCAGTGCCAGGGGCACCGGGGAGCTGTTTTTT.